The rows below give T cell receptor beta chains drawn from one sample of a study of CD4 T cells in relation to SARS-CoV-2 and coronaviruses. Their antigen targets remain unknown. TCRdb's table, derived via immunoSEQ multiplex PCR, lists solely in-frame clones and lacks some. There are tens of thousands of clones in the sample; more than 60% occur only once, and 2.8% lies in the top ten. The sample taken for sequencing was memory CD4+ T cells from PBMCs, cultured in vitro. The source is an adult with COVID-19. CDR3s include the opening cysteine and the closing phenylalanine or tryptophan. A D gene is named only where the DNA matches it firmly. Expanded clones are given a class, and other clones once, few, many or no size at all.

j_call v_call d_call clone_size cdr3_aa cdr3_nt
TRBJ2-5 TRBV7-9 - - CASSSTVASREETQYF TGTGCCAGCAGCTCTACCGTCGCTAGCAGGGAAGAGACCCAGTACTTC
TRBJ2-7 TRBV19 - - CASSGSRLGGEQYF TGTGCCAGTAGCGGGAGTCGACTGGGGGGCGAGCAGTACTTC
TRBJ2-1 TRBV28 TRBD1 - CASSLTSGTGGRNEQFF TGTGCCAGCAGTCTGACCTCCGGGACAGGGGGCCGGAATGAGCAGTTCTTC
TRBJ1-3 TRBV28 TRBD1 - CASSLGTAGNTIYF TGTGCCAGCAGTTTGGGGACAGCTGGAAACACCATATATTTT
TRBJ2-7 TRBV5-4 - - CASSLRPGEQYF TGTGCCAGCAGCTTGCGGCCGGGCGAGCAGTACTTC
TRBJ1-4 TRBV9 - - CASSKQLLNEKLFF TGTGCCAGCAGCAAACAGTTATTAAATGAAAAACTGTTTTTT
TRBJ1-4 TRBV9 - - CASSAGTLGKLFF TGTGCCAGCAGCGCAGGGACCCTGGGAAAACTGTTTTTT
TRBJ2-5 TRBV15 - - CATSRRRRERETQYF TGTGCCACCAGCAGACGCCGACGGGAGAGGGAGACCCAGTACTTC
TRBJ2-7 TRBV7-2 TRBD2 - CASSPTSGGSSYEQYF TGTGCCAGCAGCCCAACTAGCGGAGGGAGCTCCTACGAGCAGTACTTC
TRBJ2-3 TRBV6-2/TRBV6-3 TRBD2 - CASSYTAGGVTDTQYF TGTGCCAGCAGTTACACTGCGGGGGGGGTCACAGATACGCAGTATTTT
TRBJ1-6 TRBV11-2 - few CASSFEGNSPLHF TGTGCCAGCAGCTTCGAAGGGAACTCACCCCTCCACTTT
TRBJ1-5 TRBV21-1 - once CASLRRDRVNTREPQHF TGTGCCAGTCTTCGGCGGGACAGGGTTAATACCAGGGAGCCCCAGCATTTT
TRBJ2-7 TRBV3-1/TRBV3-2 - - CASSQGVQYYEQYF TGTGCCAGCAGCCAAGGGGTCCAGTACTACGAGCAGTACTTC
TRBJ2-3 TRBV7-8 - - CASSRSDTDTQYF TGTGCCAGCAGCCGATCCGACACAGATACGCAGTATTTT
TRBJ1-2 TRBV5-4 TRBD1 - CASSHRDRGLDGYTF TGTGCCAGCAGCCACCGGGACAGGGGGCTGGACGGCTACACCTTC
TRBJ2-3 TRBV24-1 - - CATSKGLSTDTQYF TGTGCCACCAGTAAAGGACTAAGCACAGATACGCAGTATTTT
TRBJ2-2 TRBV2 - - CASSEVVRVNTGELFF TGTGCCAGCAGTGAAGTGGTGCGGGTGAACACCGGGGAGCTGTTTTTT
TRBJ2-5 TRBV6-2/TRBV6-3 TRBD2 - CASSYSIGSAGQETQYF TGTGCCAGCAGTTACTCGATCGGATCAGCGGGGCAAGAGACCCAGTACTTC
TRBJ2-1 TRBV6-5 - - CASRAGTFNEQFF TGTGCCAGCAGGGCCGGGACTTTCAATGAGCAGTTCTTC
TRBJ1-5 TRBV19 - - CASSRGRDMLKLGNQPQHF TGTGCCAGTAGTCGGGGCCGGGACATGCTTAAGTTGGGCAATCAGCCCCAGCATTTT
TRBJ2-1 TRBV3-1/TRBV3-2 - - CASSQRQWNNEQFF TGTGCCAGCAGCCAACGCCAGTGGAACAATGAGCAGTTCTTC
TRBJ2-2 TRBV27 TRBD2 once CASSEGLAMGLAGELFF TGTGCCAGCAGTGAGGGACTAGCCATGGGTTTAGCCGGGGAGCTGTTTTTT
TRBJ1-5 TRBV2 - - CASRAYTGSNQPQHF TGTGCCAGCAGAGCCTATACAGGTAGCAATCAGCCCCAGCATTTT
TRBJ2-2 TRBV24-1 - - CATSDLSSADTGELFF TGTGCCACCAGTGACCTCTCTAGCGCCGACACCGGGGAGCTGTTTTTT
TRBJ1-2 TRBV28 - - CASSFQRQPYGYTF TGTGCCAGCAGTTTTCAGCGGCAGCCATATGGCTACACCTTC
TRBJ1-5 TRBV6-5 - once CASRVRINQPQHF TGTGCCAGCAGGGTTAGAATCAATCAGCCCCAGCATTTT
TRBJ2-7 TRBV7-2 TRBD2 - CASSREGQLSEQYF TGTGCCAGCAGCCGGGAGGGCCAGTTATCCGAGCAGTACTTC
TRBJ1-1 TRBV3-1/TRBV3-2 - - CASSYRAPITEAFF TGTGCCAGCAGCTACAGGGCCCCGATCACTGAAGCTTTCTTT
TRBJ2-7 TRBV6-5 TRBD2 - CASSYYRGGPYEQYF TGTGCCAGCAGTTACTACCGGGGGGGCCCCTACGAGCAGTACTTC
TRBJ2-4 TRBV4-1 - - CASSQVYRVFSKNIQYF TGCGCCAGCAGCCAAGTCTACAGGGTTTTTTCCAAGAACATTCAGTACTTC
TRBJ2-3 TRBV11-2 - - CASSLLGESDTQYF TGTGCCAGCAGCCTACTTGGGGAGTCAGATACGCAGTATTTT
TRBJ1-1 TRBV12-3/TRBV12-4 - - CASSLSNTEAFF TGTGCCAGCAGCTTAAGTAACACTGAAGCTTTCTTT
TRBJ1-2 TRBV3-1/TRBV3-2 TRBD1 - CASSPWDREGYGYTF TGTGCCAGCAGCCCGTGGGACAGGGAAGGCTATGGCTACACCTTC
TRBJ1-4 TRBV7-2 TRBD1 - CASSRGQAEKLFF TGTGCCAGCAGCCGAGGACAGGCTGAAAAACTGTTTTTT
TRBJ1-4 TRBV2 TRBD1 - CASSSDREGANEKLFF TGTGCCAGCAGTTCCGACAGGGAGGGAGCTAATGAAAAACTGTTTTTT
TRBJ2-7 TRBV5-4 - - CASSFGGGGYEQYF TGTGCCAGCAGCTTTGGGGGAGGGGGCTACGAGCAGTACTTC
TRBJ2-3 TRBV18 - - CASSLLASSTDTQYF TGTGCCAGCTCACTCCTGGCGAGTAGCACAGATACGCAGTATTTT
TRBJ2-3 TRBV7-9 TRBD2 few CASSQSPGGGRGTDTQYF TGTGCCAGCAGCCAGAGTCCCGGGGGAGGGAGGGGCACAGATACGCAGTATTTT
TRBJ2-7 TRBV29-1 - - CSVGRGRRPSYEQYF TGCAGCGTTGGCCGCGGACGGAGACCCTCCTACGAGCAGTACTTC
TRBJ1-5 TRBV6-5 - - CASSKTGTHQPQHF TGTGCCAGCAGTAAGACAGGAACTCATCAGCCCCAGCATTTT
TRBJ1-2 TRBV7-9 - - CASTFRDGYGYTF TGTGCCAGCACCTTCAGGGATGGCTATGGCTACACCTTC
TRBJ2-7 TRBV6-6 - few CASSYSSPGWSEQYF TGTGCCAGCAGTTACTCGAGCCCAGGGTGGTCTGAGCAGTACTTC
TRBJ2-2 TRBV19 TRBD2 few CTSASGINTGELFF TGCACCTCGGCTAGCGGGATTAACACCGGGGAGCTGTTTTTT
TRBJ2-3 TRBV5-8 TRBD2 - CASGTSGTDTQYF TGTGCCAGTGGGACTAGCGGGACAGATACGCAGTATTTT
TRBJ1-6 TRBV19 - - CASSIDWGSNSPLHF TGTGCCAGTAGTATTGATTGGGGGTCTAATTCACCCCTCCACTTT
TRBJ2-7 TRBV28 - - CASSQRWDEQYF TGTGCCAGCAGTCAGCGGTGGGACGAGCAGTACTTC
TRBJ2-3 TRBV7-2 - once CASSASQRSGDTQYF TGTGCCAGCAGCGCAAGCCAAAGGTCGGGAGATACGCAGTATTTT
TRBJ2-4 TRBV28 - - CASRGIGGGVAKNIQYF TGTGCCAGCAGGGGGATAGGGGGCGGGGTGGCCAAAAACATTCAGTACTTC